Reported below is one T cell receptor (beta chain). V was pared by 9 bases and J by 2 bases, with 5 bases of the junction left unmatched. Germline loops: CDR1 ENHRY, CDR2 SYGVKD. This CDR3 has 13 amino acids. Clones were sequenced by immunoSEQ multiplex PCR, and TCRdb holds only the in-frame ones, with some missing. The data contain approximately 22,000 clones, approximately 94% of them singletons. The sample originates from a study of T cell clones after liver transplantation. This clonotype originated in a human patient who received a liver transplant. Some of these T cells may belong to the graft donor. The sample was CD8+ T cells from blood, taken roughly 26 months after liver transplant. The rearrangement joins TRBV10-3 to TRBJ1-1, with 8 bases lining up with TRBD1. The CDR3 region is CAIGQGLNTEAFF. CDR3 in DNA: TGTGCCATAGGACAGGGACTTAACACTGAAGCTTTCTTT.